Sequencing of this TCR beta chain was carried out in a study of blood T cell repertoires in COVID-19. Turning to the study itself: COVID-19 samples collected from the United States, Italy and Spain covered acute and convalescent phases.

Original processing methods: The authors estimated nucleated cell counts from reference gene primer amplification. Here immunoSEQ multiplex PCR was the method, and the copy in TCRdb shows in-frame clones only, minus some. V and J calls and clone size are copied from that table; D and trimming were computed from the DNA. Of around 100,000 clones listed, over 80% were seen once; the top ten hold 0.65% to 0.9%. V shed 1 base, J shed 5 bases, and the junction held 5 bases outside the gene matches. CDR3 length: 16 amino acids. The V gene's germline CDR1 is KGHSH and CDR2 LQKENI. Sequencing input: peripheral blood. The rearrangement links TRBV18 to TRBJ2-2; TRBD1 matches 9 bases. The TCR comes from an older woman with acute or convalescent COVID-19. CDR3 in DNA: TGTGCCAGCTCACCACAGGGACAGGGCGAGACCGGGGAGCTGTTTTTT. It yields the protein CASSPQGQGETGELFF.